A selection of T cell receptor beta chains follows, all from one sample in a study of cytomegalovirus exposure and HLA in healthy donors. Libraries were prepared by immunoSEQ multiplex PCR; TCRdb keeps only in-frame clonotypes and omits some of them. The data show 60,000 to 65,000 clones, around 68% seen once. Input material: PBMCs. These receptors were collected from a man in his forties or fifties in good health and CMV-seropositive. The CDR3 runs from the conserved cysteine through the conserved F or W. A D gene is named only where the DNA matches it firmly. The size field is filled for only some rows; it gives once, few, many or a size class.

D,J,V,size,CDR3,DNA
NA,TRBJ1-5,TRBV7-2,NA,CASSLGLQPQHF,TGTGCCAGCAGCTTAGGGCTTCAGCCCCAGCATTTT
NA,TRBJ1-1,TRBV11-2,NA,CASSSSRTGLTAFF,TGTGCCAGCAGCTCTTCCCGTACAGGTTTAACTGCTTTCTTT
NA,TRBJ1-2,TRBV6-5,NA,CASSYSVSSYGYTF,TGTGCCAGCAGTTACTCGGTCTCCAGCTATGGCTACACCTTC
TRBD1,TRBJ2-1,TRBV6-5,NA,CASSSPGQGRNEQFF,TGTGCCAGCAGTTCGCCGGGACAGGGACGCAATGAGCAGTTCTTC
NA,TRBJ2-5,TRBV19,NA,CASSIVPSGETQYF,TGTGCCAGTAGTATAGTACCGTCGGGAGAGACCCAGTACTTC
NA,TRBJ1-1,TRBV5-5,NA,CASSSSQQALNTEAFF,TGTGCCAGCAGCTCCTCCCAACAGGCTTTGAACACTGAAGCTTTCTTT
TRBD1,TRBJ1-6,TRBV30,NA,CAWSAGTGDYNSPLHF,TGTGCCTGGAGTGCCGGGACAGGGGACTATAATTCACCCCTCCACTTT
TRBD2,TRBJ2-3,TRBV29-1,NA,CSVAGGSGTDTQYF,TGCAGCGTTGCGGGCGGGAGTGGAACAGATACGCAGTATTTT
TRBD2,TRBJ2-5,TRBV2,NA,CASSEGLAGQETQYF,TGTGCCAGCAGTGAGGGACTAGCGGGCCAAGAGACCCAGTACTTC
NA,TRBJ2-2,TRBV30,NA,CAWSEDPGNAGELFF,TGTGCCTGGAGTGAGGATCCAGGGAACGCCGGGGAGCTGTTTTTT
TRBD1,TRBJ1-1,TRBV19,NA,CASSIELRTGSEAFF,TGTGCCAGTAGTATAGAGCTTAGGACAGGTAGTGAAGCTTTCTTT
TRBD1,TRBJ2-7,TRBV27,NA,CASSSRSRDSYEQYF,TGTGCCAGCAGTTCCCGTTCCCGGGACAGCTACGAGCAGTACTTC
TRBD1,TRBJ2-5,TRBV10-1,NA,CASSRTGGQTQYF,TGCGCCAGCAGCCGGACAGGGGGCCAGACCCAGTACTTC
TRBD1,TRBJ2-3,TRBV18,NA,CASSPPTGQGTDTQYF,TGTGCCAGCTCACCACCGACAGGACAGGGCACAGATACGCAGTATTTT
TRBD1,TRBJ2-7,TRBV13,NA,CASSLGGTGGYEQYF,TGTGCCAGCAGCTTAGGTGGGACAGGGGGCTACGAGCAGTACTTC
TRBD1,TRBJ2-5,TRBV11-2,NA,CASSLDRGYQETQYF,TGTGCCAGCAGCTTAGACAGGGGGTATCAAGAGACCCAGTACTTC
NA,TRBJ2-1,TRBV7-9,NA,CASSTGRDEQFF,TGTGCCAGCAGCACCGGCAGGGATGAGCAGTTCTTC
NA,TRBJ2-3,TRBV6-5,NA,CANSDTQYF,TGTGCCAACTCAGATACGCAGTATTTT
TRBD2,TRBJ2-1,TRBV4-1,NA,CASSQGGTSYEQFF,TGCGCCAGCAGCCAAGGGGGGACTAGCTATGAGCAGTTCTTC
NA,TRBJ1-1,TRBV11-3,once,CASSLDPTEGEAFF,TGTGCCAGCAGCTTAGATCCGACGGAGGGTGAAGCTTTCTTT
TRBD1,TRBJ1-2,TRBV4-1,NA,CASSQPGGLYYGYTF,TGCGCCAGCAGCCAACCAGGGGGCCTTTACTATGGCTACACCTTC
NA,TRBJ2-6,TRBV15,NA,CATGLDSSGANVLTF,TGTGCCACCGGTCTGGACAGCTCTGGGGCCAACGTCCTGACTTTC
TRBD1,TRBJ2-7,TRBV19,NA,CASSTDRGYEQYF,TGTGCCAGTAGTACGGACAGGGGATACGAGCAGTACTTC
NA,TRBJ1-2,TRBV20-1,NA,CSAYRDYGYTF,TGCAGTGCTTACCGGGACTATGGCTACACCTTC
NA,TRBJ2-1,TRBV30,few,CAWKDDPGAYNEQFF,TGTGCCTGGAAAGATGATCCAGGGGCCTACAATGAGCAGTTCTTC
TRBD2,TRBJ2-7,TRBV2,NA,CASSEASGGSKNEQYF,TGTGCCAGCAGTGAAGCTAGCGGGGGGAGTAAGAACGAGCAGTACTTC
NA,TRBJ2-2,TRBV25-1,NA,CASRDSTGELFF,TGTGCCAGCAGGGACAGCACCGGGGAGCTGTTTTTT